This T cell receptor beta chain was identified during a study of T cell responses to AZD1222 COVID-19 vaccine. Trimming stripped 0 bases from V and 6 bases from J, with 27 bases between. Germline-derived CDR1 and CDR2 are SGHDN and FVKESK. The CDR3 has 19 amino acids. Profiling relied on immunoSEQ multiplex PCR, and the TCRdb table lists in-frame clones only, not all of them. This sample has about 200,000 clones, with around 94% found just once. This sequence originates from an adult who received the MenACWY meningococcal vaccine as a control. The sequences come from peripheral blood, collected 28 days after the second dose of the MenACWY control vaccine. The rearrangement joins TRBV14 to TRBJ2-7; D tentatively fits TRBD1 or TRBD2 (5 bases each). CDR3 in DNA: TGTGCCAGCAGCCAAGAATGGGGGAGCCCTGGATGGTTTTCGGTCGAGCAGTACTTC. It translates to CASSQEWGSPGWFSVEQYF. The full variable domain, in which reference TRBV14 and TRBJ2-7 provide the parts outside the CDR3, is EAGVTQFPSHSVIEKGQTVTLRCDPISGHDNLYWYRRVMGKEIKFLLHFVKESKQDESGMPNNRFLAERTGGTYSTLKVQPAELEDSGVYFCASSQEWGSPGWFSVEQYFGPGTRLTVT.